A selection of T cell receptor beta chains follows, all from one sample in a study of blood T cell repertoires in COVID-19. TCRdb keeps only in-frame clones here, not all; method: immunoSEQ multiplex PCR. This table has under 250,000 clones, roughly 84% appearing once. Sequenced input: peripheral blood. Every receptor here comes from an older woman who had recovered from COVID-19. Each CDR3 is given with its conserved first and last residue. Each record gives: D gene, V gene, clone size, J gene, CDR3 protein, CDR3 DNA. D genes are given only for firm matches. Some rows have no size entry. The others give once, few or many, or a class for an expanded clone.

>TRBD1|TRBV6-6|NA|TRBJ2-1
CASSYRGQGALEQFF
TGTGCCAGCAGTTACCGAGGACAGGGGGCGTTGGAGCAGTTCTTC
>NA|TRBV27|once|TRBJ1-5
CASSLAGRGNQPQHF
TGTGCCAGCAGTTTGGCGGGTAGGGGCAATCAGCCCCAGCATTTT
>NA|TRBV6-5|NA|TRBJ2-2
CASSYLATGELFF
TGTGCCAGCAGTTACCTGGCCACCGGGGAGCTGTTTTTT
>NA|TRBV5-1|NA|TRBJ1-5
CASSLAVASNQPQHF
TGCGCCAGCAGCTTGGCCGTGGCTAGCAATCAGCCCCAGCATTTT
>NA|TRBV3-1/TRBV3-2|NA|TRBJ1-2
CASSQDLNYGYTF
TGTGCCAGCAGCCAAGATCTAAACTATGGCTACACCTTC
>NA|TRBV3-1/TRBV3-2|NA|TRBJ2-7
CASSRGHLSSYEQYF
TGTGCCAGCAGCCGGGGACATTTGAGCTCCTACGAGCAGTACTTC
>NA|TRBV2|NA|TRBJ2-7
CASRETGNSYEQYF
TGTGCCAGCAGAGAGACAGGAAATAGCTACGAGCAGTACTTC
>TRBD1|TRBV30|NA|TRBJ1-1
CAWRDRGRVGAFF
TGTGCCTGGAGGGACAGGGGGCGGGTCGGGGCTTTCTTT
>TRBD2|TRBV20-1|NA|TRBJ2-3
CSASKLAGRTDTQYF
TGCAGTGCTAGTAAGCTAGCGGGGCGCACAGATACGCAGTATTTT
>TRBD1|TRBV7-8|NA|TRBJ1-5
CASSLAGTGVGNQPQHF
TGTGCCAGCAGCTTGGCCGGGACAGGGGTGGGCAATCAGCCCCAGCATTTT
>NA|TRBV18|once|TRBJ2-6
CASSEGVLSSGANVLTF
TGTGCCAGCTCAGAGGGGGTGCTAAGCTCTGGGGCCAACGTCCTGACTTTC
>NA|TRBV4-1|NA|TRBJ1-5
CASSQVTAGDPQPQHF
TGCGCCAGCAGCCAAGTCACGGCAGGGGATCCCCAGCCCCAGCATTTT
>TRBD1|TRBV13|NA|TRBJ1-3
CASSLGRGLLTGNTIYF
TGTGCCAGCAGCTTAGGCAGGGGGCTACTTACTGGAAACACCATATATTTT
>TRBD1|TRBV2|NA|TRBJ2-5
CASSRDSQETQYF
TGTGCCAGCAGCCGGGACAGTCAAGAGACCCAGTACTTC
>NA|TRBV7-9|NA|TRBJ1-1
CASSITQGTEAFF
TGTGCCAGCAGCATAACCCAGGGCACTGAAGCTTTCTTT
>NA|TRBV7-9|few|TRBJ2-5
CASSSRWTNPREGQYF
TGTGCCAGCAGCTCCCGCTGGACTAACCCAAGAGAAGGCCAGTACTTC
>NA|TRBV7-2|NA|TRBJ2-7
CASSLYAEQYF
TGTGCCAGCAGCTTATACGCGGAGCAGTACTTC
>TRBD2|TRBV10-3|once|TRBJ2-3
CAISPRTSGGADTQYF
TGTGCCATCAGTCCGCGGACTAGCGGAGGGGCAGATACGCAGTATTTT
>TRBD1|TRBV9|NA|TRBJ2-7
CASSAGTGYTYEQYF
TGTGCCAGCAGCGCCGGGACAGGGTATACCTACGAGCAGTACTTC
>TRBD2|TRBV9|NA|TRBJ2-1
CASSVGLAGSYNEQFF
TGTGCCAGCAGCGTCGGACTAGCGGGGTCCTACAATGAGCAGTTCTTC
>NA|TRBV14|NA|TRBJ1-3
CASSQDEQGLVGNTIYF
TGTGCCAGCAGCCAAGATGAGCAGGGCTTAGTTGGAAACACCATATATTTT
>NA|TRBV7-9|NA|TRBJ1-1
CASSLEYRIRVNTEAFF
TGTGCCAGCAGCTTAGAATATCGCATCAGGGTGAACACTGAAGCTTTCTTT
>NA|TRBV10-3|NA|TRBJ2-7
CAISESSGFYEQYF
TGTGCCATCAGTGAGTCCTCAGGATTCTACGAGCAGTACTTC
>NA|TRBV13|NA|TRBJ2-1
CASSQRGGSPYNEQFF
TGTGCCAGCAGCCAAAGGGGGGGGTCCCCCTACAATGAGCAGTTCTTC
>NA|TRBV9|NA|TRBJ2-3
CASSPSVDTQYF
TGTGCCAGCAGCCCTAGCGTAGATACGCAGTATTTT
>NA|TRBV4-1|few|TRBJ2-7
CASSQGGTKYF
TGCGCCAGCAGCCAAGGCGGGACGAAGTACTTC
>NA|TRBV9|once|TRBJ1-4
CASSVSYGSRATNEKLFF
TGTGCCAGCAGCGTCAGTTATGGGAGTCGGGCAACTAATGAAAAACTGTTTTTT
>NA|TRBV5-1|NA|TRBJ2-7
CASSLHAAYEQYF
TGCGCCAGCAGCTTGCATGCAGCCTACGAGCAGTACTTC
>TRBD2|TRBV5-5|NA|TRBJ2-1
CASSLSTLLAGGPNEQFF
TGTGCCAGCAGCTTGTCTACCCTACTAGCGGGGGGCCCCAATGAGCAGTTCTTC
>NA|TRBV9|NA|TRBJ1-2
CASSVDSGYGYTF
TGTGCCAGCAGCGTCGACTCCGGCTATGGCTACACCTTC